The 29 T cell receptor beta chains in this list originate from one sample, sequenced in a study of T-cell reconstitution after alpha-beta-depleted transplantation in children. Preparation of the TCRbeta library involved a method that used unique molecular identifiers. TCRdb analysed the PCR reads with MiXCR anew, one entry per CDR3 protein. The data show approximately 240,000 distinct CDR3 sequences, 11% seen once. Sequencing was performed on PBMCs, taken before TCRalphabeta/CD19-depleted stem cell transplant. These receptors originate from a child younger than two with acute myeloid leukemia, due to receive a stem cell transplant.

The chain uses TRBV6-1 and TRBJ1-1; D possibly corresponds to TRBD1 (5 bases). The CDR3 covers 16 residues. Between the trimmed V and J ends, which lost 2 bases and 1 base, there was a span of 14 bases. Germline assignment: CDR1 MNHNS and CDR2 SASEGT. The CDR3 nucleotides read TGTGCCAGCAGTGAACTCCCGGGGACGGCGAACACTGAAGCTTTCTTT. This translates into CASSELPGTANTEAFF.

This clonotype was observed at least ten times. Written as DNA, the CDR3 is TGTGCCACCAGCAGGATAGTGGGAGCCTCCTATGGCTACACCTTC. This gives the protein CATSRIVGASYGYTF. The genes are TRBV15 and TRBJ1-2; no reliable D call. CDR1 and CDR2 from the germline V gene are LNHNV and YYDKDF (reference sequence). V gave up 3 bases and J gave up 4 bases, with 15 bases separating them. The CDR3 totals 15 residues.

This clonotype occurred many times. The rearrangement uses TRBV7-8 and TRBJ2-2; 8 bases match TRBD2. The CDR3 length is 15 residues. Germline-derived CDR1 and CDR2 are SGHVS and FQNEAQ. Written as DNA, the CDR3 is TGTGCTCTCCAGCGGGGGCCCTCCCGCACCGGGGAGCTGTTTTTT. Its translation is CALQRGPSRTGELFF.

This clonotype turned up a few times. V usage is TRBV7-2 and J usage is TRBJ1-3, with D unclear. Germline assignment: CDR1 SGHTA and CDR2 FQGNSA. CDR3 size: 17 residues. V was cut by 6 bases and J by 2 bases, with 20 bases left in between. Written as DNA, the CDR3 is TGTGCCAGCAGACCCCCAGCGATAGTTCGTACTGGAAACACCATATATTTT. As protein: CASRPPAIVRTGNTIYF.

The genes are TRBV19 and TRBJ1-2; 8 nucleotides match TRBD1. The CDR3 has 14 residues. After removal of 7 bases from V and 2 bases from J, the junction contained 6 bases not matched to a gene. Germline CDR1 LNHDA, CDR2 SQIVND (reference sequence). CDR3 residues: CASIGTGFNYGYTF. CDR3 coding DNA: TGTGCCAGTATCGGGACAGGCTTCAACTATGGCTACACCTTC. The full variable domain, with the rest looked up from reference TRBV19 and TRBJ1-2, is DGGITQSPKYLFRKEGQNVTLSCEQNLNHDAMYWYRQDPGQGLRLIYYSQIVNDFQKGDIAEGYSVSREKKESFPLTVTSAQKNPTAFYLCASIGTGFNYGYTFGSGTRLTVV.

To note about this clonotype: Given a much more abundant clone one base away, this may be a read error. The V and J genes are TRBV29-1 and TRBJ2-1; 7 bases fit TRBD2. Looked up from germline, CDR1 is SQVTM and CDR2 is ANQGSEA. V shed 7 bases and J 8 bases; nucleotides not matched to a gene: 8. There are 12 residues in the CDR3. CDR3: CSASGGYDEQFF. DNA of the CDR3: TGCAGCGCATCGGGAGGATACGATGAGCAGTTCTTC.

This clonotype occurred many times. This chain uses TRBV15 with TRBJ1-5; D gene uncertain. Germline V gives CDR1 LNHNV, CDR2 YYDKDF (reference sequence). The germline V and J ends were trimmed by 5 bases and 5 bases, with 7 bases remaining between them. The CDR3 contains 12 residues. The CDR3 bases are TGTGCCACCAGCGGCTCAGATCAGCCCCAGCATTTT. Protein sequence: CATSGSDQPQHF.

This clonotype has a count of ten or more. The rearrangement uses TRBV18 and TRBJ2-2, with 7 bases identical to TRBD2. Germline V gene lookup returns CDR1 KGHSH and CDR2 LQKENI. The CDR3 contains 15 residues. With V trimmed by 5 bases and J by 4 bases, 7 bases remained unmatched. The CDR3 bases are TGTGCCAGCTCATCCCTAGCGGAGGCCACCGGGGAGCTGTTTTTT. Its protein product is CASSSLAEATGELFF.

This clonotype was counted many times. The chain combines TRBV7-2 with TRBJ2-1, with D possibly TRBD1 on 6 matching bases. Germline loops: CDR1 SGHTA, CDR2 FQGNSA. This CDR3 is built from 16 residues. Trimming stripped 8 bases from V and 2 bases from J, with 19 bases between. CDR3 in amino acids: CASRDGARGTYNEQFF. CDR3 nucleotide sequence: TGTGCCAGCCGAGATGGGGCCAGGGGAACCTACAATGAGCAGTTCTTC.

This clonotype occurred many times. The chain recombines TRBV3-1 with TRBJ2-2; D might be TRBD2 (6 bases). V dropped 4 bases and J dropped 4 bases, with 13 bases sitting between them. In germline, CDR1 is LGHDT, CDR2 YNNKEL (reference sequence). This CDR3 comprises 15 residues. As DNA, the CDR3 is TGTGCCAGCAGCCTCGGGACTCCCTTCACCGGGGAGCTGTTTTTT. Residues: CASSLGTPFTGELFF.

V usage is TRBV19 and J usage is TRBJ2-2; D might be TRBD1 (5 bases). CDR1 and CDR2 from the germline V gene are LNHDA and SQIVND (reference sequence). The ends were cut back, 5 bases at V and 4 bases at J, with 11 bases in the middle. This CDR3 contains 14 residues. The CDR3 nucleotides read TGTGCCAGTAGTCGCCAGGGTGTCACCGGGGAGCTGTTTTTT. Protein sequence: CASSRQGVTGELFF.

This clonotype turned up a few times. The chain recombines TRBV24-1 with TRBJ2-1; 13 bases agree with TRBD2. The germline gives CDR1 KGHDR, CDR2 SFDVKD. After removal of 5 bases from V and 9 bases from J, the junction contained 12 bases not matched to a gene. The CDR3 loop spans 17 amino acids. The CDR3 region is CATSVDRGTSGKTEQFF. In DNA, the CDR3 is TGTGCCACCAGTGTCGACCGGGGGACTAGCGGGAAAACTGAGCAGTTCTTC.

This clonotype was seen many times. The chain has TRBV5-1 and TRBJ1-1; maybe TRBD1 (6 bases). Between the trimmed V and J ends, which lost 1 base and 0 bases, there was a span of 7 bases. The CDR3 spans 14 residues. Germline V gene sequence: CDR1 SGHRS, CDR2 YFSETQ. The CDR3 region has the DNA TGCGCCAGCAGCTTGTGGGACATGAACACTGAAGCTTTCTTT. Its protein is CASSLWDMNTEAFF.

Comments on this clonotype: A much bigger clone sits one base away, suggesting this may be a read error. The chain has TRBV2 and TRBJ2-7; D is uncertain. The germline V gene has CDR1 SNHLY and CDR2 FYNNEI. The CDR3 length is 12 residues. V was pared by 10 bases and J by 3 bases, with 13 bases between. The chain's CDR3 is CANMIGNYEQYF. The DNA for the CDR3 is TGTGCCAACATGATAGGTAACTACGAGCAGTACTTC.

In its sample, this clonotype was seen many times. The CDR3 bases are TGCGCCAGCACTGGCGAGCAGTACTTC. It specifies CASTGEQYF. The rearrangement joins TRBV5-1 to TRBJ2-7; no firm D call. This CDR3 contains 9 residues. Germline lookup yields CDR1 SGHRS and CDR2 YFSETQ. V was cut by 6 bases and J by 6 bases, with 4 bases left in between.

This clonotype was recorded at least ten times. The rearrangement links TRBV20-1 to TRBJ2-3, with 7 bases matching TRBD2. This CDR3 is built from 15 residues. The germline V gene encodes CDR1 DFQATT and CDR2 SNEGSKA (reference sequence). After removal of 3 bases from V and 0 bases from J, the junction contained 6 bases not matched to a gene. The CDR3 region is CSASRSGASTDTQYF. DNA of the CDR3: TGCAGTGCTAGTCGGAGCGGGGCTAGCACAGATACGCAGTATTTT.

This clonotype has a count of ten or more. The V and J genes are TRBV20-1 and TRBJ2-1; D might be TRBD2 (6 bases). The CDR3 has 15 amino acids. The germline gives CDR1 DFQATT, CDR2 SNEGSKA (reference sequence). V was shortened by 2 bases and J by 3 bases, with 14 bases between the two germline ends. CDR3 coding DNA: TGCAGTGCTAGAAAAGCCGGGACTGGCTACAATGAGCAGTTCTTC. This sequence encodes CSARKAGTGYNEQFF.

V gene TRBV27 combines with J gene TRBJ2-7; D gene ambiguous. There are 15 residues in the CDR3. V lost 3 bases, J lost 1 base, and 13 bases lay in between. Germline V gene sequence: CDR1 MNHEY, CDR2 SMNVEV (reference sequence). The CDR3 spells CASSFRVVGSYEQYF. The CDR3 nucleotides read TGTGCCAGCAGTTTCCGGGTAGTGGGGTCCTACGAGCAGTACTTC.

This clonotype was detected ten times or more. The chain employs TRBV20-1 and TRBJ1-3, with D perhaps matching TRBD1 (6 bases). CDR3 size: 13 residues. V was cut by 4 bases and J by 2 bases, with 9 bases left in between. Germline values: CDR1 DFQATT, CDR2 SNEGSKA (reference sequence). CDR3 DNA sequence: TGCAGTGCTATACAGGGTACTGGAAACACCATATATTTT. The encoded protein is CSAIQGTGNTIYF.

This clonotype was observed at least ten times. The chain couples TRBV7-2 to TRBJ2-1, with D hard to call. Looked up from germline, CDR1 is SGHTA and CDR2 is FQGNSA. The CDR3 loop spans 13 amino acids. Trimming took 1 base from V and 8 from J, leaving 9 bases between them. The CDR3 DNA reads as TGTGCCAGCAGCTTAGGACACTTGGATGAGCAGTTCTTC. Amino acids: CASSLGHLDEQFF. The whole variable domain, remainder taken from reference TRBV7-2 and TRBJ2-1, is GAGVSQSPSNKVTEKGKDVELRCDPISGHTALYWYRQSLGQGLEFLIYFQGNSAPDKSGLPSDRFSAERTGGSVSTLTIQRTQQEDSAVYLCASSLGHLDEQFFGPGTRLTVL.

A few counts support this clonotype. J is TRBJ1-1 and V is TRBV12-3 or TRBV12-4; possibly TRBD1 for D (6 bases). V lost 11 bases to trimming and J lost 6 bases, with 16 bases between them. This CDR3 is 12 amino acids long. The CDR3: CAGGGQGSEAFF. DNA of the CDR3: TGTGCCGGGGGCGGTCAGGGGTCTGAAGCTTTCTTT.

This clonotype was seen ten or more times. V is TRBV12-3 or TRBV12-4 and J is TRBJ1-4, with D unresolved. The CDR3 loop spans 12 amino acids. V was trimmed by 8 bases and J by 4 bases, leaving 8 bases between them. The CDR3 DNA reads TGTGCCAGCGGCCTTATTAATGAAAAACTGTTTTTT. Translation: CASGLINEKLFF.

This clonotype has ten or more counts. This sequence joins TRBV5-1 and TRBJ1-4; no definite D call. The germline gives CDR1 SGHRS, CDR2 YFSETQ. CDR3 size: 13 residues. Trimming cost V 0 bases and J 2 bases, with 2 bases left between them. The CDR3 DNA sequence: TGCGCCAGCAGCTTGGACACTAATGAAAAACTGTTTTTT. Translation gives CASSLDTNEKLFF.

In its sample, this clonotype was seen many times. The chain links TRBV28 to TRBJ2-1; 8 bases map to TRBD2. V shed 6 bases and J 9 bases; nucleotides not matched to a gene: 13. The germline CDR1 and CDR2 sequences are MDHEN and SYDVKM. The CDR3 length is 15 residues. CDR3: CASSPGTRTSPEQFF. The CDR3 DNA follows: TGTGCCAGCAGCCCCGGGACTAGGACTAGTCCTGAGCAGTTCTTC.

This clonotype was observed many times. The chain carries TRBV5-1 and TRBJ1-4; possible D gene TRBD1, 5 bases. The V gene's germline CDR1 is SGHRS and CDR2 YFSETQ. This CDR3 region has 12 residues. Between the trimmed V and J ends, which lost 4 bases and 5 bases, there was a span of 6 bases. CDR3 residues: CASSRGNEKLFF. The CDR3 DNA sequence: TGCGCCAGCAGCCGGGGGAATGAAAAACTGTTTTTT.

This clonotype was seen many times. The chain has TRBV2 and TRBJ1-2; D unresolved. V shed 0 bases and J shed 4 bases, with 12 bases lying between them. The CDR3 loop spans 15 amino acids. Per germline, CDR1 SNHLY and CDR2 FYNNEI. Written as DNA, the CDR3 is TGTGCCAGCAGTGAAGCTAGGTCCCGGGGCTATGGCTACACCTTC. It codes for CASSEARSRGYGYTF. The full variable domain, completed using reference TRBV2 and TRBJ1-2, is EPEVTQTPSHQVTQMGQEVILRCVPISNHLYFYWYRQILGQKVEFLVSFYNNEISEKSEIFDDQFSVERPDGSNFTLKIRSTKLEDSAMYFCASSEARSRGYGYTFGSGTRLTVV.

This clonotype was seen ten or more times. J is TRBJ1-1 and V is TRBV19; D might be TRBD1 (6 bases). The germline V and J ends were trimmed by 8 bases and 3 bases, with 16 bases remaining between them. The CDR3 length is 14 residues. Germline values: CDR1 LNHDA, CDR2 SQIVND (reference sequence). The CDR3 coding sequence is TGTGCCAGTCAGGGGTCTATGGCGGACACTGAAGCTTTCTTT. It is translated as CASQGSMADTEAFF.

This clonotype was picked up many times. The chain uses TRBV25-1 and TRBJ1-1; tentatively, D is TRBD1 (6 bases). V dropped 6 bases and J dropped 5 bases, with 13 bases sitting between them. Looked up from germline, CDR1 is MGHDK and CDR2 is SYGVNS. CDR3 size: 13 residues. The CDR3 DNA follows: TGTGCCAGCAGCGCACAGGGACGAACTGAAGCTTTCTTT. As protein: CASSAQGRTEAFF.

This clonotype came up many times. The CDR3 coding sequence is TGTGCCAGCAGAACCGGGACTAACTCCTACGAGCAGTACTTC. It is translated as CASRTGTNSYEQYF. This chain uses TRBV11-3 with TRBJ2-7; 7 bases line up with TRBD2. Germline loops: CDR1 SGHNT, CDR2 YENEEA. The V segment lost 6 bases and the J segment 0 bases; nucleotides outside the gene matches: 5. The CDR3 covers 14 residues.